Described below is a single TCR beta chain sequence and its context. The sample comes from a study of T cell changes during pregnancy in multiple sclerosis. There are 15 residues in the CDR3. Germline V gene data show CDR1 as MNHNS and CDR2 as SASEGT. J gave up 2 bases and V 2 bases, and 0 bases lay outside the gene matches. The protocol was immunoSEQ multiplex PCR, while the TCRdb copy is restricted to in-frame clones and leaves out a portion. The sample records approximately 52,000 clones, about 90% being singletons. The TCR was taken from a female donor with multiple sclerosis, enrolled in a pregnancy study. The chain recombines TRBV6-1 with TRBJ2-5, with 12 nucleotides matching TRBD2. The source material was CD4+ T cells from peripheral blood mononuclear cells, sampled after pregnancy. The CDR3 sequence is CASSELAGGQETQYF. In DNA, the CDR3 is TGTGCCAGCAGTGAACTAGCGGGAGGGCAAGAGACCCAGTACTTC.